Shown below are 3 T cell receptor beta chains from a single sample sequenced in a study of blood T cell repertoires in COVID-19. Using immunoSEQ multiplex PCR, the repertoire was profiled, and TCRdb retains in-frame clones only, with some absent. The repertoire includes almost 300,000 clones, 85% to 90% of them detected once, and about 1.2% sits in the top ten. Sequences were obtained from peripheral blood. The receptors come from a man aged 65 to 79 with acute or convalescent COVID-19.

The chain couples TRBV5-1 to TRBJ2-2; TRBD1 matches 10 bases. The CDR3 totals 17 residues. Trimming took 0 bases from V and 5 from J; bases not matched to a gene: 7. Per the germline V gene, CDR1 is SGHRS and CDR2 is YFSETQ. The CDR3 coding sequence is TGCGCCAGCAGCTTGGCCCCTCCGGGACAGGGGACCGGGGAGCTGTTTTTT. It yields the protein CASSLAPPGQGTGELFF. Drawing the rest from reference TRBV5-1 and TRBJ2-2, the complete variable domain is KAGVTQTPRYLIKTRGQQVTLSCSPISGHRSVSWYQQTPGQGLQFLFEYFSETQRNKGNFPGRFSGRQFSNSRSEMNVSTLELGDSALYLCASSLAPPGQGTGELFFGEGSRLTVL.

This clone appeared once. V gene TRBV3-1 (or the pseudogene TRBV3-2) combines with J gene TRBJ2-1; 9 bases match TRBD2. CDR3 length: 16 amino acids. Germline CDR1 is LGHDT and CDR2 is YNNKEL (reference sequence). V shed 1 base, J shed 8 bases, and the junction held 9 bases outside the gene matches. Here the CDR3 reads CASSQGKSSGTDEQFF. The DNA for the CDR3 is TGTGCCAGCAGCCAAGGAAAGTCTAGCGGGACGGATGAGCAGTTCTTC.

The J gene is TRBJ2-3, the V gene TRBV6-1; tentatively, D is TRBD1 (6 bases). The CDR3 is made up of 17 amino acids. Trimming took off 1 base at V and 4 bases at J, with 18 bases between the two ends. The germline V gene has CDR1 MNHNS and CDR2 SASEGT. This CDR3 is CASSEGLFWTDADTQYF. CDR3 nucleotide sequence: TGTGCCAGCAGTGAAGGTTTATTTTGGACAGATGCAGATACGCAGTATTTT.